Shown below are 30 T cell receptor beta chains from a single sample sequenced in a study of cytomegalovirus exposure and HLA in healthy donors. PCR primers comprised 60 Vbeta and 13 Jbeta primers. The table came from immunoSEQ multiplex PCR; TCRdb's copy has only in-frame clones and leaves some out. This table holds about 120,000 clones, roughly 80% found once. Input material: PBMCs. Receptors were obtained from a female donor in good health and CMV-seronegative.

This chain uses TRBV11-2 with TRBJ2-7; maybe TRBD2 (6 bases). Germline V gene lookup returns CDR1 SGHAT and CDR2 FQNNGV. Trimming removed 4 bases at V and 4 bases at J, with 14 bases between. The CDR3 totals 14 residues. The CDR3 spells CASSSPPGRYEQYF. The CDR3 nucleotides are TGTGCCAGCAGCTCCCCCCCGGGGAGGTACGAGCAGTACTTC.

The chain has TRBV29-1 and TRBJ1-5; TRBD1 might be the D (6 bases). The V end lost 6 bases, the J end lost 1 base, and 10 bases lay between the germline ends. Germline V CDR1 and CDR2: SQVTM, ANQGSEA. The length of the CDR3 is 13 residues. The CDR3 DNA follows: TGCAGCGTCTCACAGGGAAGCAATCAGCCCCAGCATTTT. Its translation is CSVSQGSNQPQHF.

The chain recombines TRBV7-2 with TRBJ2-3, with 7 bases that match TRBD1. There are 15 residues in the CDR3. After removal of 5 bases from V and 1 base from J, the junction contained 6 bases not matched to a gene. Germline values: CDR1 SGHTA, CDR2 FQGNSA. The CDR3 protein is CASSPGGLGTDTQYF. Written as DNA, the CDR3 is TGTGCCAGCAGCCCAGGGGGTCTGGGCACAGATACGCAGTATTTT.

The rearrangement uses TRBV6-5 and TRBJ2-7, with TRBD1 matching 9 bases. The germline gives CDR1 MNHEY, CDR2 SVGAGI. V gave up 4 bases and J gave up 6 bases; unmatched junction bases: 10. This CDR3 is 15 amino acids long. The CDR3 DNA reads TGTGCCAGCAGTTTGTCCGGGACAGGGATTAGCGAGCAGTACTTC. Amino acids: CASSLSGTGISEQYF.

V gene TRBV6-5 combines with J gene TRBJ1-2, with a weak D call TRBD1 (5 bases). The CDR3 covers 12 residues. Trimming removed 11 bases at V and 7 bases at J, with 17 bases between. Germline loops: CDR1 MNHEY, CDR2 SVGAGI. The CDR3 sequence is CASRVTGGGYTF. The CDR3 coding sequence is TGTGCCTCCAGGGTCACAGGCGGTGGCTACACCTTC.

The chain joins TRBV30 to TRBJ1-1; D unclear. The ends were cut back, 3 bases at V and 3 bases at J, with 11 bases in the middle. Germline V gene data show CDR1 as GTSNPN and CDR2 as SVGIG (reference sequence). The length of the CDR3 is 13 residues. The CDR3 spells CAWRLAPHTEAFF. The CDR3 region has the DNA TGTGCCTGGAGGCTTGCGCCGCACACTGAAGCTTTCTTT.

The chain uses TRBV4-2 and TRBJ1-2; D gene unclear. V gave up 0 bases and J gave up 4 bases, with 15 bases separating them. CDR3 length: 16 amino acids. Per germline, CDR1 LGHNA and CDR2 YNFKEQ. The CDR3 reads CASSQEGRHSTYGYTF. In nucleotides, the CDR3 is TGTGCCAGCAGCCAAGAAGGCAGGCACTCTACCTATGGCTACACCTTC.

This clone was seen a few times. The rearrangement joins TRBV6-6 to TRBJ1-1; D gene uncertain. Germline V gives CDR1 MNHNY, CDR2 SVGAGI (reference sequence). The length of the CDR3 is 11 residues. V shed 7 bases and J shed 5 bases, with 8 bases lying between them. The CDR3 DNA follows: TGTGCCAGCATTGCAGGTACTGAAGCTTTCTTT. The encoded protein is CASIAGTEAFF.

Points on this clone: Distinct nucleotide sequences in the sample also encode this CDR3. V and J are TRBV6-1 and TRBJ2-1; the match to TRBD2 covers 13 bases. CDR3 size: 15 residues. Germline CDR1 and CDR2: MNHNS and SASEGT. Unmatched junction bases numbered 0, after V lost 4 bases and J lost 3 bases. CDR3 loop: CASSGTSGGYNEQFF. The CDR3 DNA is TGTGCCAGCAGTGGGACTAGCGGGGGCTACAATGAGCAGTTCTTC.

This chain joins TRBV5-6 and TRBJ2-3; 9 bases are shared with TRBD1. The germline CDR1 and CDR2 sequences are SGHDT and YYEEEE. With V trimmed by 4 bases and J by 1 base, 4 bases remained unmatched. The CDR3 is 15 residues long. CDR3 in amino acids: CASSLRQGGTDTQYF. For the CDR3, the DNA is TGTGCCAGCAGCCTACGACAGGGGGGCACAGATACGCAGTATTTT.

This chain links TRBV4-3 with TRBJ1-3; 8 nucleotides agree with TRBD1. The V and J ends lost 4 bases and 2 bases, in that order; junction bases with no gene match: 10. Germline CDR1 is LGHNA and CDR2 is YSLEER. CDR3 length equals 17 residues. The CDR3, as DNA: TGCGCCAGCAGCCCAGCCCCCCAGGGGGCTGCTGGAAACACCATATATTTT. As protein: CASSPAPQGAAGNTIYF.

The gene calls are TRBV5-1 and TRBJ1-1, with D tentatively TRBD1 (6 bases). The V end lost 5 bases, the J end lost 0 bases, and 14 bases lay between the germline ends. The CDR3 consists of 15 residues. Germline V gene lookup returns CDR1 SGHRS and CDR2 YFSETQ. The CDR3 DNA sequence: TGCGCCAGCAGTTGGGATGGACAGATGAACACTGAAGCTTTCTTT. Amino acid sequence: CASSWDGQMNTEAFF.

This clone was observed a few times. This chain links TRBV6-5 with TRBJ1-2, with 7 nucleotides matching TRBD1. Germline CDR1 reads MNHEY; CDR2 reads SVGAGI. After removal of 10 bases from V and 8 bases from J, the junction contained 10 bases not matched to a gene. The CDR3 has 12 residues. CDR3 loop: CATLQSGGGYTF. The CDR3 bases are TGTGCCACCCTCCAATCAGGGGGAGGCTACACCTTC.

In this sample, this clone turned up a few times. The chain combines TRBV12-5 with TRBJ2-1; D possibly corresponds to TRBD2 (5 bases). V lost 2 bases, J lost 9 bases, and 35 bases lay in between. The CDR3 has 21 amino acids. The germline gives CDR1 LGHNT, CDR2 FRNRAP. Here the CDR3 reads CASGLIRIPPPGSPPDSEQFF. Written as DNA, the CDR3 is TGTGCTAGTGGTTTGATAAGAATACCCCCCCCGGGATCTCCCCCGGATTCTGAGCAGTTCTTC. Complete variable domain (other parts from reference TRBV12-5 and TRBJ2-1): DARVTQTPRHKVTEMGQEVTMRCQPILGHNTVFWYRQTMMQGLELLAYFRNRAPLDDSGMPKDRFSAEMPDATLATLKIQPSEPRDSAVYFCASGLIRIPPPGSPPDSEQFFGPGTRLTVL.

The chain employs TRBV28 and TRBJ1-2, with TRBD1 matching over 8 bases. Germline lookup yields CDR1 MDHEN and CDR2 SYDVKM. V shed 6 bases and J 2 bases; nucleotides not matched to a gene: 8. The CDR3 sequence is 15 residues long. This chain's CDR3 is CASRPYRGINYGYTF. As DNA, the CDR3 is TGTGCCAGCAGGCCGTACAGGGGGATAAACTATGGCTACACCTTC.

The V call is TRBV9, the J call TRBJ2-1; 9 nucleotides match TRBD2. The CDR3 has 17 residues. The ends lost 3 bases at V and 0 bases at J; junction bases unmatched: 7. The germline V gene encodes CDR1 SGDLS and CDR2 YYNGEE. CDR3 sequence reads: CASSEGSGGHSYNEQFF. The CDR3 coding sequence is TGTGCCAGCAGCGAGGGTAGCGGGGGTCACTCCTACAATGAGCAGTTCTTC.

The genes are TRBV27 and TRBJ2-1; D is ambiguous. The CDR3 contains 16 residues. V was clipped by 7 bases and J by 0 bases, with 16 bases between them. The germline V gene encodes CDR1 MNHEY and CDR2 SMNVEV (reference sequence). In DNA, the CDR3 is TGTGCCAGCACCTTGTACGCGGATAGCTCCTACAATGAGCAGTTCTTC. It translates to CASTLYADSSYNEQFF.

The gene calls are TRBV25-1 and TRBJ1-5; D remains unclear. V was pared by 4 bases and J by 0 bases, with 4 bases between. CDR1 MGHDK and CDR2 SYGVNS come from the germline V gene. The CDR3 loop spans 13 amino acids. In DNA form, the CDR3 reads TGTGCCAGCAGTGTTAATAGCAATCAGCCCCAGCATTTT. It translates to CASSVNSNQPQHF.

The chain is built from TRBV13 and TRBJ2-3; TRBD2 might be the D (5 bases). This CDR3 is 18 amino acids long. V lost 0 bases to trimming and J lost 2 bases, with 18 bases between them. Germline CDR1 PRHDT, CDR2 FYEKMQ (reference sequence). Here the CDR3 DNA reads TGTGCCAGCAGCTTAGGGGGCGGAGGCCCTTTCAACACAGATACGCAGTATTTT. Translation gives CASSLGGGGPFNTDTQYF.

The chain joins TRBV29-1 to TRBJ2-2; D is possibly TRBD2 (7 bases). The germline V gene encodes CDR1 SQVTM and CDR2 ANQGSEA. V gave up 6 bases and J gave up 4 bases, with 18 bases separating them. The CDR3 has 15 residues. The CDR3, as DNA: TGCAGCGTCCCCGTCGGGGGGCGGGGCACCGGGGAGCTGTTTTTT. It encodes CSVPVGGRGTGELFF.

The genes are TRBV12-5 and TRBJ2-3; D not resolved. The CDR3 is 11 residues long. The germline V and J ends were trimmed by 1 base and 7 bases, with 3 bases remaining between them. The germline V gene has CDR1 LGHNT and CDR2 FRNRAP. The CDR3: CASGLAYTQYF. As DNA, the CDR3 is TGTGCTAGTGGTTTGGCTTATACGCAGTATTTT.

The gene calls are TRBV4-1 and TRBJ1-4; 7 nucleotides agree with TRBD1. Germline lookup yields CDR1 MGHRA and CDR2 YSYEKL. J was trimmed by 4 bases and V by 1 base; bases with no gene match: 6. The CDR3 is 16 amino acids. Here the CDR3 DNA reads TGCGCCAGCAGCCAAGCAGGGACAGTGATTAATGAAAAACTGTTTTTT. It encodes CASSQAGTVINEKLFF.

V and J are TRBV18 and TRBJ2-5; no firm D call. Germline lookup yields CDR1 KGHSH and CDR2 LQKENI. V shed 4 bases and J shed 4 bases, with 19 bases lying between them. The CDR3 spans 16 residues. CDR3 sequence (DNA): TGTGCCAGCTCACTCGGTGCCCCAGCAGGTGGAGAGACCCAGTACTTC. Encoded protein: CASSLGAPAGGETQYF.

The chain carries TRBV28 and TRBJ1-4; no definite D call. The germline CDR1 and CDR2 sequences are MDHEN and SYDVKM. This CDR3 has 12 residues. V shed 7 bases and J shed 5 bases, with 8 bases lying between them. CDR3 in amino acids: CASTTENEKLFF. The CDR3 nucleotides are TGTGCCAGCACCACGGAGAATGAAAAACTGTTTTTT. The whole variable domain, filled in from reference TRBV28 and TRBJ1-4, reads DVKVTQSSRYLVKRTGEKVFLECVQDMDHENMFWYRQDPGLGLRLIYFSYDVKMKEKGDIPEGYSVSREKKERFSLILESASTNQTSMYLCASTTENEKLFFGSGTQLSVL.

This clone was seen a single time. The chain combines TRBV5-6 with TRBJ2-7, with 9 bases fitting TRBD1. The germline V gene encodes CDR1 SGHDT and CDR2 YYEEEE. The CDR3 runs to 15 residues. V dropped 4 bases and J dropped 9; count of bases not matched to a gene: 14. CDR3 sequence reads: CASSVTGGFFEGQYF. CDR3 DNA: TGTGCCAGCAGCGTGACAGGGGGGTTTTTTGAGGGGCAGTACTTC.

The J gene is TRBJ1-2, the V gene TRBV10-3, with unresolved D. The CDR3 sequence is 15 residues long. Germline CDR1 is ENHRY and CDR2 is SYGVKD. Trimming shortened V by 7 bases and J by 2 bases, and 17 bases separated the two germline ends. The CDR3 DNA is TGTGCCATCACTTCCGGGTTGGATGAGAACTATGGCTACACCTTC. Its translation is CAITSGLDENYGYTF.

The V gene is TRBV7-9, the J gene TRBJ1-4; D is possibly TRBD1 (5 bases). This CDR3 region has 16 residues. V was pared by 6 bases and J by 3 bases, with 17 bases between. Per germline, CDR1 SEHNR and CDR2 FQNEAQ (reference sequence). The CDR3 DNA follows: TGTGCCAGCAGACCTCCATTCAGGGAATCTAATGAAAAACTGTTTTTT. This sequence encodes CASRPPFRESNEKLFF.

V usage is TRBV2 and J usage is TRBJ2-3, with 7 bases matching TRBD2. The germline V gene has CDR1 SNHLY and CDR2 FYNNEI. Trimming took 3 bases from V and 3 from J; bases not matched to a gene: 6. CDR3 length equals 15 residues. The CDR3 reads CASSDDGLVTDTQYF. CDR3 DNA: TGTGCCAGCAGTGACGACGGACTAGTAACAGATACGCAGTATTTT.

The chain's CDR3 is CASRKGGALPGYTF. CDR3 bases: TGTGCCAGCAGAAAAGGGGGGGCGCTCCCAGGCTACACCTTC. The chain joins TRBV25-1 to TRBJ1-2, with D possibly matching TRBD1 (6 bases). V was clipped by 6 bases and J by 8 bases, with 19 bases between them. This CDR3 region has 14 residues. The germline gives CDR1 MGHDK, CDR2 SYGVNS.

The chain links TRBV29-1 to TRBJ1-2; a weak D match, TRBD1 (5 bases). Germline V gene sequence: CDR1 SQVTM, CDR2 ANQGSEA. CDR3 length: 11 residues. V lost 4 bases and J lost 6, with 9 bases in between. CDR3 protein: CSVAGTDGYTF. For the CDR3, the DNA is TGCAGCGTTGCTGGGACTGATGGCTACACCTTC.